Presented here are 10 T cell receptor beta chains from one specimen sequenced in a study of shared clonotypes between healthy human individuals. TCRdb's table, derived via immunoSEQ multiplex PCR, lists solely in-frame clones and lacks some. The sample has a few million clones; 90% to 95% are singletons. It was CD45RO-negative cells, positively selected for CCR7, that made up naive CD8 cells, with terminally differentiated effector memory CD45RA+ cells excluded. The sequenced material came from naive CD8+ T cells from PBMCs. All receptors come from a man between 18 and 35 years old in good health. Some clones in this sample may be carry-over from other donors' samples.

The chain carries TRBV7-9 and TRBJ1-1, with no clear D. Germline V gene sequence: CDR1 SEHNR, CDR2 FQNEAQ (reference sequence). The CDR3 extends over 13 amino acids. V lost 6 bases and J 6 bases, leaving 14 bases between the germline ends. CDR3: CASRLDRNAEAFF. CDR3 sequence (DNA): TGTGCCAGCAGACTGGACCGCAACGCTGAAGCTTTCTTT.

V usage is TRBV10-2 and J usage is TRBJ2-2, with D maybe TRBD1 (5 bases). With 1 base removed from V and 4 bases from J, the gap between germline ends came to 7 bases. Germline V gene data show CDR1 as WSHSY and CDR2 as SAAADI. There are 14 residues in the CDR3. CDR3 region: CASSEYRSTGELFF. The DNA of the CDR3 is TGCGCCAGCAGTGAGTACAGGAGCACCGGGGAGCTGTTTTTT.

The chain uses TRBV18 and TRBJ2-1, with D unresolved. Trimming took 2 bases from V and 4 from J, leaving 6 bases between them. CDR3 length: 13 residues. The germline gives CDR1 KGHSH, CDR2 LQKENI. The CDR3 nucleotides are TGTGCCAGCTCACCAGACGGATACAATGAGCAGTTCTTC. Translated, it gives CASSPDGYNEQFF.

The CDR3: CASSQSGREKPRPDTQYF. For the CDR3, the DNA is TGCGCCAGCAGTCAATCGGGCAGGGAGAAGCCTCGGCCAGATACGCAGTATTTT. The rearrangement uses TRBV23-1 and TRBJ2-3; either TRBD1 or TRBD2 may fit D (5 bases each). TRBV23-1 is reported as an ORF; its role is uncertain. The CDR3 length is 18 residues. Trimming left V 0 bases short and J 4 bases short, with 20 bases between.

This clone was observed a single time. The chain has TRBV28 and TRBJ2-7, with D unresolved. The length of the CDR3 is 14 residues. CDR1 MDHEN and CDR2 SYDVKM come from the germline V gene. The V gene lost 4 bases and the J gene lost 0 bases, with 10 bases spanning the gap. The CDR3 bases are TGTGCCAGCAGTTACAGCCCCAGCTCCTACGAGCAGTACTTC. Residues: CASSYSPSSYEQYF.

The J gene is TRBJ1-3, the V gene TRBV19; 9 bases map to TRBD1. V shed 6 bases, J shed 1 base, and the junction held 7 bases outside the gene matches. The CDR3 length is 16 residues. CDR1 is LNHDA, CDR2 SQIVND, per germline (reference sequence). The CDR3 loop is CASRGTGTLSGNTIYF. In nucleotides, the CDR3 is TGTGCCAGTAGGGGGACAGGGACCCTTTCTGGAAACACCATATATTTT.

The J gene is TRBJ2-1, the V gene TRBV5-4; D is perhaps TRBD2 (6 bases). Trimming stripped 3 bases from V and 0 bases from J, with 10 bases between. Germline assignment: CDR1 SGHNT and CDR2 YYREEE (reference sequence). The CDR3 is 15 amino acids. DNA of the CDR3: TGTGCCAGCAGCTGGGACTTTAGCTCCTACAATGAGCAGTTCTTC. This translates into CASSWDFSSYNEQFF.

In nucleotides, the CDR3 is TGTGCCAGCAGCTTAGATGGGCGGATTAATGAAAAACTGTTTTTT. It is translated as CASSLDGRINEKLFF. The chain is built from TRBV11-3 and TRBJ1-4; no clear D gene. The CDR3 sequence is 15 residues long. Germline V gene lookup returns CDR1 SGHNT and CDR2 YENEEA. Trimming removed 0 bases from V and 4 bases from J, with 9 bases in between.

In this sample, this clone turned up once. The chain links TRBV27 to TRBJ2-1; no reliable D call. Germline values: CDR1 MNHEY, CDR2 SMNVEV (reference sequence). Between the trimmed V and J ends, which lost 2 bases and 8 bases, there was a span of 10 bases. This CDR3 is 13 amino acids long. For the CDR3, the DNA is TGTGCCAGCAGTTTAAGTATGAGCTATGAGCAGTTCTTC. This codes for CASSLSMSYEQFF.

The CDR3 region is CASSQTGSYGYTF. The CDR3, as DNA: TGTGCCAGCAGCCAGACGGGGTCCTATGGCTACACCTTC. The V and J genes are TRBV6-6 and TRBJ1-2; D gene unclear. Germline-derived CDR1 and CDR2 are MNHNY and SVGAGI (reference sequence). This CDR3 spans 13 amino acids. Trimming took 6 bases from V and 4 from J, leaving 12 bases between them.